The 3 T cell receptor beta chains presented below share a single source sample, sequenced in a study of cytomegalovirus exposure and HLA in healthy donors. In the PCR, 60 Vbeta and 13 Jbeta primers were used. The assay was immunoSEQ multiplex PCR, and TCRdb's table has in-frame clones only and misses some. This sample has 130,000 to 150,000 clones; approximately 79% occur once, and the top ten carry more than 3.5%. The specimen sequenced was PBMCs. Receptor source: a man between 18 and 35 years old in good health and CMV-seropositive.

The J gene is TRBJ2-3, the V gene TRBV4-2; 10 bases agree with TRBD2. Germline CDR1 reads LGHNA; CDR2 reads YNFKEQ. This CDR3 has 17 residues. J was trimmed by 6 bases and V by 1 base; bases with no gene match: 10. This chain's CDR3 is CASSQAKSGGAGDTQYF. CDR3 nucleotides: TGTGCCAGCAGCCAAGCAAAAAGCGGGGGGGCAGGGGATACGCAGTATTTT.

The rearrangement joins TRBV4-2 to TRBJ1-2; 8 nucleotides agree with TRBD1. Germline loops: CDR1 LGHNA, CDR2 YNFKEQ. With 0 bases clipped from V and 8 bases from J, the junction kept 5 bases outside the gene matches. The CDR3 consists of 14 residues. The CDR3 DNA reads TGTGCCAGCAGCCAAGATGCGGCAGGGGGCGGCTACACCTTC. Translated, it gives CASSQDAAGGGYTF.

J is TRBJ1-1 and V is TRBV15, with no clear D. The CDR3 has 16 amino acids. The germline V gene has CDR1 LNHNV and CDR2 YYDKDF (reference sequence). V lost 0 bases to trimming and J lost 0 bases, with 11 bases between them. The CDR3 here is CATSRDYNSMNTEAFF. The CDR3 bases are TGTGCCACCAGCAGAGATTATAACAGTATGAACACTGAAGCTTTCTTT.